The TCR beta chain described here comes from a study of T cells in Graves' hyperthyroidism and ophthalmopathy. This clonotype has a handful of counts. The target antigen is unknown. V was clipped by 3 bases and J by 3 bases, with 11 bases between them. Germline V lookup: CDR1 LNHDA, CDR2 SQIVND (reference sequence). This CDR3 spans 14 amino acids. Patients showing uncontrolled infection, other autoimmune disease, pregnancy or lactation were ineligible. Every diagnosis used clinical symptoms, serum thyroxine and TRAb, thyroid ultrasound and orbital computed tomography. Regions amplified from RNA transcripts were the TCR beta CDR3 regions. TCR CDR3 regions were first amplified by RT-PCR with HTBI primers. TCRdb called the multiplex PCR reads again in MiXCR, with one record for every CDR3 protein. The sample lists 480,000 or so distinct CDR3 sequences, approximately 14% seen once, with around 17% in the top ten.

Study-wide findings and caveats: Before onset, by a median of approximately 6.2 months, the model predicted ophthalmopathy. Blood also contained most expanded thyroid clonotypes above 0.001.

The sequence derives from a young woman with Graves' hyperthyroidism. The sequenced sample was blood. V usage is TRBV19 and J usage is TRBJ2-5, with D unclear. CDR3 sequence (DNA): TGTGCCAGTAGTATCTCCGGGCCCGAAGAGACCCAGTACTTC. Residues: CASSISGPEETQYF.